These T cell receptor beta chains were read from a single sample in a study of blood T cell repertoires in COVID-19. The assay was immunoSEQ multiplex PCR, and TCRdb's table has in-frame clones only and misses some. The profile shows fewer than 400,000 clones, 90% of them singletons. Source material: PBMCs or T cells enriched from blood (not recorded which). The receptors derive from a woman in her 30s who had been exposed to COVID-19. CDR3s include the opening cysteine and the closing phenylalanine or tryptophan.

>TRBV5-1
CASSLGDSYTGELFF
>TRBV7-2
CASSLGPIQGKKAFF
>TRBV11-2
CASSLGGHAGNTIYF
>TRBV18
CASSLLPGDTIYF
>TRBV21-1
CASSNAGRKETQYF
>TRBV6-5
CASSYLRGGPPSEQYF
>TRBV21-1
CASRRSWEKLFF
>TRBV10-1
CASNEQTGNSYEQYF
>TRBV18
CASSPIRKDTQYF
>TRBV15
CATSILGTGHGYTF
>TRBV21-1
CASSKGPPLTANYGYTF
>TRBV6-5
CASRPLTGLNYGYTF
>TRBV5-1
CASSSLGQAIYGYTF
>TRBV24-1
CATSDGGGVKTGTDTQYF
>TRBV3-1/TRBV3-2
CASSQPGHGYTF
>TRBV14
CASSQDSRGGESYTF
>TRBV7-9
CASRKTGMDYGYTF
>TRBV19
CASKTGTGYTF
>TRBV5-1
CASSPGQGMDGYTF
>TRBV7-2
CASSLAQNVQAFF
>TRBV6-5
CASKHRSPGDEQFF
>TRBV14
CASSRNRNTEAFF
>TRBV2
CASSEVGGGAYNEQFF
>TRBV6-2/TRBV6-3
CASSPSGGTEAFF
>TRBV3-1/TRBV3-2
CASSLWPDGDYGYTF
>TRBV5-1
CASSSWGRANYGYTF
>TRBV11-1
CASSLGTPFNFEQYF
>TRBV21-1
CASYKGQFKNIQYF
>TRBV27
CASTSTGTGEWGYTF